Shown below are 18 T cell receptor beta chains from a single sample sequenced in a study of blood T cell repertoires in COVID-19. Profiling relied on immunoSEQ multiplex PCR, and the TCRdb table lists in-frame clones only, not all of them. This table holds under 150,000 clones, 79% found once. The sequencing sample was made of peripheral blood. Source of these receptors: a woman of 80 years or more with acute or convalescent COVID-19.

This chain joins TRBV27 and TRBJ1-1; 10 positions match TRBD1. CDR3 length equals 15 residues. The V gene end was trimmed by 5 bases and the J gene end by 4 bases; junction bases not matched to a gene: 7. The germline V gene has CDR1 MNHEY and CDR2 SMNVEV (reference sequence). The DNA of the CDR3 is TGTGCCAGCAGTCCAATGACAGGGGGCGTCACTGAAGCTTTCTTT. It yields the protein CASSPMTGGVTEAFF.

The J gene is TRBJ2-4, the V gene TRBV21-1; the table calls TRBD1, which could not be checked here. TRBV21-1 is a pseudogene segment. CDR3 length: 16 amino acids. The CDR3 reads CASGGQARLAKNIQYF. Here the CDR3 DNA reads TGTGCCAGCGGGGGACAGGCAAGGCTAGCCAAAAACATTCAGTACTTC.

The V call is TRBV7-2, the J call TRBJ1-6; maybe TRBD1 (5 bases). Germline lookup yields CDR1 SGHTA and CDR2 FQGNSA. Trimming stripped 5 bases from V and 0 bases from J, with 8 bases between. CDR3 length equals 15 residues. The CDR3 spells CASSRGSSYNSPLHF. The CDR3 DNA is TGTGCCAGCAGCAGGGGAAGCTCCTATAATTCACCCCTCCACTTT. The full variable domain, in which reference TRBV7-2 and TRBJ1-6 provide the parts outside the CDR3, is GAGVSQSPSNKVTEKGKDVELRCDPISGHTALYWYRQSLGQGLEFLIYFQGNSAPDKSGLPSDRFSAERTGGSVSTLTIQRTQQEDSAVYLCASSRGSSYNSPLHFGNGTRLTVT.

The rearrangement joins TRBV20-1 to TRBJ1-1; D remains unclear. The CDR3 consists of 11 residues. V was cut by 1 base and J by 5 bases, with 5 bases left in between. Per germline, CDR1 DFQATT and CDR2 SNEGSKA (reference sequence). The CDR3 sequence: CSARARTEAFF. CDR3 nucleotide sequence: TGCAGTGCTAGAGCCCGGACTGAAGCTTTCTTT.

The CDR3 reads CASSEDGRAYNEQFF. The CDR3 coding sequence is TGTGCCAGCAGCGAAGACGGGAGGGCCTACAATGAGCAGTTCTTC. The chain uses TRBV7-2 and TRBJ2-1; 8 bases align to TRBD2. The trim removed 5 bases at V and 2 bases at J, leaving 5 bases unmatched. The CDR3 is 15 amino acids. Germline assignment: CDR1 SGHTA and CDR2 FQGNSA.

The V gene is TRBV18, the J gene TRBJ2-3; 8 bases agree with TRBD2. With 5 bases clipped from V and 0 bases from J, the junction kept 7 bases outside the gene matches. The CDR3 consists of 16 residues. Germline lookup yields CDR1 KGHSH and CDR2 LQKENI. CDR3 in amino acids: CASSGRLATSTDTQYF. CDR3 bases: TGTGCCAGCTCAGGACGACTAGCGACCAGCACAGATACGCAGTATTTT.

This clone was observed a single time. This CDR3 reads CASSQERGSNEKLFF. Written as DNA, the CDR3 is TGTGCCAGCAGCCAAGAGCGGGGAAGTAATGAAAAACTGTTTTTT. The chain joins TRBV4-2 to TRBJ1-4; no definite D call. V lost 0 bases, J lost 4 bases, and 9 bases lay in between. Germline loops: CDR1 LGHNA, CDR2 YNFKEQ. This CDR3 is 15 amino acids long.

V gene TRBV5-6 combines with J gene TRBJ2-5; 7 bases align to TRBD1. The germline V gene has CDR1 SGHDT and CDR2 YYEEEE. The CDR3 totals 14 residues. V shed 4 bases, J shed 5 bases, and the junction held 8 bases outside the gene matches. CDR3 amino acids: CASSPRDRRETQYF. The CDR3 DNA reads as TGTGCCAGCAGCCCCAGGGACAGAAGGGAGACCCAGTACTTC.

The CDR3 region has the DNA TGTGCCAGTAACTTTGGGCGAACTAATGAAAAACTGTTTTTT. Protein sequence: CASNFGRTNEKLFF. V usage is TRBV19 and J usage is TRBJ1-4; D remains ambiguous. This CDR3 has 14 residues. The germline V and J ends were trimmed by 7 bases and 1 base, with 10 bases remaining between them. Germline CDR1 reads LNHDA; CDR2 reads SQIVND (reference sequence).

This clone turned up a few times. The chain carries TRBV6-2 or TRBV6-3 and TRBJ2-7; D gene unclear. The CDR3 has 17 residues. CDR1 MNHEY and CDR2 SVGEGT come from the germline V gene. Trimming stripped 0 bases from V and 1 base from J, with 16 bases between. This CDR3 reads CASSYSRRGRFSYEQYF. CDR3 nucleotides: TGTGCCAGCAGTTACTCGAGGCGCGGTCGGTTTTCCTACGAGCAGTACTTC.

A single count supports this clone. The rearrangement joins TRBV15 to TRBJ2-6; D not certain. The CDR3 contains 14 residues. Germline V gene sequence: CDR1 LNHNV, CDR2 YYDKDF (reference sequence). Trimming took off 3 bases at V and 8 bases at J, with 11 bases between the two ends. The CDR3 is CATSRERISNVLTF. The CDR3 DNA is TGTGCCACCAGCAGGGAGAGGATCTCCAACGTCCTGACTTTC.

The rearrangement joins TRBV7-2 to TRBJ1-2; TRBD1 matches 10 bases. This CDR3 has 13 residues. V was clipped by 1 base and J by 8 bases; unmatched bases: 1. CDR1 SGHTA and CDR2 FQGNSA come from the germline V gene. The CDR3 spells CASSLGDRGGYTF. Written as DNA, the CDR3 is TGTGCCAGCAGCTTAGGGGACAGGGGAGGCTACACCTTC.

This chain links TRBV4-3 with TRBJ1-2; 11 bases line up with TRBD1. This CDR3 is 15 amino acids long. Germline CDR1 is LGHNA and CDR2 is YSLEER. The J segment lost 8 bases and the V segment lost 2 bases, leaving 7 bases of the junction unmatched. CDR3 sequence reads: CASSQFGQGAKGYTF. For the CDR3, the DNA is TGCGCCAGCAGCCAATTTGGACAGGGGGCAAAAGGCTACACCTTC.

The rearrangement links TRBV23-1 to TRBJ1-1, with 7 bases aligning to TRBD1. TRBV23-1 is designated an ORF whose function remains uncertain. The CDR3 consists of 21 residues. V shed 4 bases, J shed 5 bases, and the junction held 28 bases outside the gene matches. The CDR3 bases are TGCGCCAGCAGTCCCGTGACAGGGAGGCCTCCCTGTACCGTGACTGGGACTGAAGCTTTCTTT. This encodes CASSPVTGRPPCTVTGTEAFF.

Note on this clone: Its ends do not fully match the called genes, so a read error is possible. V and J are TRBV29-1 and TRBJ2-1, with D possibly being TRBD2 (7 bases). This CDR3 region has 14 residues. CDR1 SQVTM and CDR2 ANQGSEA come from the germline V gene. The CDR3 sequence is CSVTRGGSYSEQFF. CDR3 coding DNA: TGCAGCGTAACTAGGGGGGGGTCCTACAGTGAGCAGTTCTTC.

This chain connects TRBV18 to TRBJ1-2, with a weak D call TRBD1 (5 bases). V lost 2 bases to trimming and J lost 4 bases, with 11 bases between them. CDR1 and CDR2 from the germline V gene are KGHSH and LQKENI. This CDR3 is 14 amino acids long. CDR3 loop: CASSPGAGSYGYTF. CDR3 coding DNA: TGTGCCAGCTCACCAGGTGCAGGGTCCTATGGCTACACCTTC.

This clone has just one count. V is TRBV29-1 and J is TRBJ1-2; D is uncertain. The germline V gene encodes CDR1 SQVTM and CDR2 ANQGSEA. The CDR3 has 10 residues. V lost 4 bases to trimming and J lost 3 bases, with 3 bases between them. CDR3 sequence: CSVADYGYTF. The CDR3 coding sequence is TGCAGCGTTGCGGACTATGGCTACACCTTC.

The chain recombines TRBV30 with TRBJ2-2; TRBD1 might be the D (5 bases). Germline V lookup: CDR1 GTSNPN, CDR2 SVGIG (reference sequence). The CDR3 is 12 amino acids. With 5 bases removed from V and 7 bases from J, the gap between germline ends came to 11 bases. This CDR3 is CAWADRYGELFF. The CDR3, as DNA: TGTGCCTGGGCCGACAGATACGGGGAGCTGTTTTTT.